Given below is one T cell receptor beta chain in context. This entry belongs to a study of blood T cell repertoires in COVID-19. Study context: Samples taken during acute and convalescent COVID-19 were collected in the United States, Italy and Spain.

Method: immunoSEQ multiplex PCR; TCRdb's copy keeps in-frame clones and lacks some. The data contain some 300,000 clones, about nine tenths of them seen just once; the ten biggest clones take up less than 2.5%. The germline V gene has CDR1 SGDLS and CDR2 YYNGEE. The V segment lost 4 bases and the J segment 3 bases; nucleotides outside the gene matches: 6. The length of the CDR3 is 15 residues. The chain joins TRBV9 to TRBJ2-7; TRBD1 agrees at 11 bases. Sequencing was performed on peripheral blood. The sequence was collected from a man aged 18 to 29 with active or convalescent COVID-19. The CDR3 reads CASSFGTGGYYEQYF. As DNA, the CDR3 is TGTGCCAGCAGCTTCGGGACAGGGGGTTACTACGAGCAGTACTTC.